This TCR beta chain comes out of a study of blood T cell repertoires in COVID-19. The overall study: COVID-19 samples collected from the United States, Italy and Spain covered acute and convalescent phases.

How the authors handled the data: Using reference gene primer amplification, nucleated cell counts were estimated. The data were produced by immunoSEQ multiplex PCR, yet TCRdb's version contains in-frame clones alone and is incomplete. Clonal size and the V and J genes are those of that table, whereas D and trimming came from the DNA. The sample holds more than 300,000 clones, 88% seen once. Cohort 3 recovery required two negative PCRs, clearance, or symptom resolution. The sequence was collected from a young woman who had recovered from COVID-19. The sequenced material came from PBMCs or T cells enriched from blood (not recorded which).

Written as DNA, the CDR3 is TGTGCCAGCAGCTTCGCGGGGGGGTACAACAATGAGCAGTTCTTC. Encoded protein: CASSFAGGYNNEQFF. The V and J genes are TRBV11-2 and TRBJ2-1; 9 nucleotides align to TRBD2. The CDR3 spans 15 residues. V lost 3 bases to trimming and J lost 5 bases; unmatched junction nucleotides: 5. Looked up from germline, CDR1 is SGHAT and CDR2 is FQNNGV.